This T cell receptor beta chain was found in a study of shared clonotypes between healthy human individuals. The study separated CD4+ cells into CD45RA+ naive and CD45RA-negative memory subsets. Each subset's genomic DNA was shared equally among a number of immunoSEQ plates. Clones were read by immunoSEQ multiplex PCR, and TCRdb kept only the in-frame ones, dropping some. Of 1.4 million to 1.5 million clones listed, roughly 96% are singletons. This CDR3 spans 14 amino acids. The V gene lost 4 bases and the J gene lost 0 bases, with 7 bases spanning the gap. Germline values: CDR1 SNHLY, CDR2 FYNNEI. The chain has TRBV2 and TRBJ2-4; D is unclear. The specimen was naive CD4+ T cells sorted from blood. Subset in this sample: CD45RA+ positively selected. This clonotype originated in a man aged 25-40 years in good health. The CDR3 DNA reads as TGTGCCAGCAGTGGGTCAGAAGCCAAAAACATTCAGTACTTC. Translation: CASSGSEAKNIQYF.